What follows describes a single TCR beta chain. What it binds is unknown. A much bigger clone sits one base away, suggesting this may be a read error. These data come from a study of T cells in Graves' hyperthyroidism and ophthalmopathy. Study-wide results and limits: The model foresaw ophthalmopathy a median approximately 6.1 months prior to onset.

TCR beta CDR3 regions were amplified from RNA. TCR CDR3 underwent first-round RT-PCR with the HTBI primer set. TCRdb ran MiXCR on the multiplex PCR reads and lists one entry per CDR3 protein. The data contain around 540,000 distinct CDR3 sequences, under 60% of them singletons. If no ophthalmopathy progression occurred within 18 months, Graves' hyperthyroidism was stable. Not enrolled were patients with uncontrolled infection, other autoimmune disease, pregnancy or lactation. There are 15 residues in the CDR3. CDR1 and CDR2 (germline): KGHDR, SFDVKD. Trimming took 3 bases from V and 5 from J; bases not matched to a gene: 8.

This chain links TRBV24-1 with TRBJ2-7, with 8 bases aligning to TRBD2. This TCR was recovered from a woman under 30 with Graves' hyperthyroidism. The sample was peripheral blood or thyroid tissue (not recorded which). The CDR3 DNA is TGTGCCACCAGTGATCGACGTGCGGGAGGTAACGAGCAGTACTTC. Protein product: CATSDRRAGGNEQYF.